These 8 T cell receptor beta chains came from one sample sequenced in a study of blood T cells in healthy people across ages. For the second PCR, which ran for roughly 6 to 11 cycles, a sample-barcoded 5' primer and a J-beta primer mix were used. MiXCR, applied by TCRdb to the 5' RACE reads, yields one record per CDR3 protein. The top ten clones hold under 15% of a sample with around 1,000,000 distinct CDR3 sequences, around two fifths of them seen once. The sample taken for sequencing was blood. These receptors came from a man younger than 35 in good health.

The V and J genes are TRBV5-1 and TRBJ1-2, with D possibly matching TRBD1 (5 bases). Germline lookup yields CDR1 SGHRS and CDR2 YFSETQ. The CDR3 is 15 amino acids. V was trimmed by 4 bases and J by 4 bases, leaving 17 bases between them. This CDR3 reads CASSPGVGASYGYTF. In nucleotides, the CDR3 is TGCGCCAGCAGCCCTGGGGTCGGGGCATCCTATGGCTACACCTTC.

This clonotype has a handful of counts. The chain combines TRBV12-3 or TRBV12-4 with TRBJ1-4; D uncertain. V shed 1 base and J shed 0 bases, with 12 bases lying between them. The CDR3 is 17 amino acids. CDR3 nucleotide sequence: TGTGCCAGCAGTTTAGGAAGAGCAATCGCAACTAATGAAAAACTGTTTTTT. Translated: CASSLGRAIATNEKLFF.

The CDR3 protein is CASSGDRFGDTQYF. CDR3 nucleotide sequence: TGTGCCAGCAGTGGGGACAGGTTTGGGGATACGCAGTATTTT. The chain couples TRBV6-1 to TRBJ2-3; 8 positions match TRBD1. This CDR3 is built from 14 residues. J lost 6 bases, V lost 4 bases, and 6 bases had no gene match. Germline V gives CDR1 MNHNS, CDR2 SASEGT.

The chain is built from TRBV6-1 and TRBJ2-3; no reliable D call. V gave up 6 bases and J gave up 4 bases, with 14 bases separating them. The CDR3 has 14 residues. The germline V gene encodes CDR1 MNHNS and CDR2 SASEGT. The CDR3 coding sequence is TGTGCCAGCAGAGCCCACAACAGCGCAGATACGCAGTATTTT. Its translation is CASRAHNSADTQYF.

This clonotype has only a few counts. This rearrangement joins TRBV7-9 to TRBJ1-1, with D maybe TRBD1 (5 bases). Per germline, CDR1 SEHNR and CDR2 FQNEAQ (reference sequence). V was shortened by 1 base and J by 1 base, with 7 bases between the two germline ends. The CDR3 covers 14 residues. The CDR3 bases are TGTGCCAGCAGCTTAGAAGGGACGAACACTGAAGCTTTCTTT. It translates to CASSLEGTNTEAFF.

This chain joins TRBV25-1 and TRBJ2-7; TRBD1 or TRBD2 may be the D gene (5 bases each). The CDR3 is made up of 13 amino acids. In germline, CDR1 is MGHDK, CDR2 SYGVNS. V was cut by 5 bases and J by 3 bases, with 11 bases left in between. CDR3 nucleotides: TGTGCCAGCAGTACGGGGCCGGGCTACGAGCAGTACTTC. Translation gives CASSTGPGYEQYF.

In this sample, this clonotype turned up once. Mismatch with germline at one junction end may stem from a read error. The chain combines TRBV7-2 with TRBJ2-7, with D perhaps matching TRBD2 (6 bases). Germline-derived CDR1 and CDR2 are SGHTA and FQGNSA. This CDR3 region has 14 residues. The CDR3: CACSLASEGYEQYF. CDR3 coding DNA: TGTGCCTGCAGCCTAGCGTCTGAAGGGTACGAGCAGTACTTC.

The chain uses TRBV4-3 and TRBJ1-4, with 7 positions matching TRBD1. The CDR3 totals 17 residues. Germline V gene sequence: CDR1 LGHNA, CDR2 YSLEER. After removal of 4 bases from V and 8 bases from J, the junction contained 16 bases not matched to a gene. CDR3: CASSPRTLSGTAEKLFF. In DNA form, the CDR3 reads TGCGCCAGCAGCCCACGAACGCTATCCGGGACAGCGGAAAAACTGTTTTTT.